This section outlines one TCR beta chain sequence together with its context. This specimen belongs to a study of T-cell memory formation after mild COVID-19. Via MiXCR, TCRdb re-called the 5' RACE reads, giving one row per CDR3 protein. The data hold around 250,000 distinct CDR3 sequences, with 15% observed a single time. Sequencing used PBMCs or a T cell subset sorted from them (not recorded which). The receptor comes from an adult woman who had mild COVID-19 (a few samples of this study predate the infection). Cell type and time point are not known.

CDR3 DNA: TGTGCCACCAGTGGACAGGCAAACTATGGCTACACCTTC. Encoded protein: CATSGQANYGYTF. The chain carries TRBV24-1 and TRBJ1-2, with a tentative D call TRBD1 (6 bases). Germline CDR1 is KGHDR and CDR2 is SFDVKD. V gave up 5 bases and J gave up 2 bases, with 8 bases separating them. This CDR3 is built from 13 residues.